The text below deals with one T cell receptor (beta chain). The antigen is unknown. Both TCR beta VDJ combination and CDR3 sequence profiling were carried out. Genomic DNA was the template for this profiling. Using its own MiXCR run on the reads, TCRdb lists one record per CDR3 protein. The sample contains 150,000 or so distinct CDR3 sequences, about 60% of which appear only once. This sample stems from a study of CD8+CD57+ T cells in acquired aplastic anemia. Study as a whole: Sequencing produced an average of roughly 11 million reads per healthy donor for CD4+ cells.

Regarding the study as a whole: Around 29 CD8+ CDR3 sequences were shared between patients and controls.

The origin of this receptor is a human donor in good health. The material sequenced was sorted CD4+, CD8+, or CD8+CD57+ T cells (not recorded which) from PBMCs.

CDR3 region: CASSLAEGLAGQKGRELFF. The CDR3 nucleotides are TGTGCCAGCAGCTTAGCCGAGGGACTAGCGGGCCAAAAAGGGAGGGAGCTGTTTTTT. The J gene is TRBJ2-2, the V gene TRBV7-9; the match to TRBD2 covers 12 bases. Trimming at V came to 0 bases and at J to 9 bases, leaving 14 bases not matched to a gene. Germline V gene data show CDR1 as SEHNR and CDR2 as FQNEAQ (reference sequence). This CDR3 spans 19 amino acids.